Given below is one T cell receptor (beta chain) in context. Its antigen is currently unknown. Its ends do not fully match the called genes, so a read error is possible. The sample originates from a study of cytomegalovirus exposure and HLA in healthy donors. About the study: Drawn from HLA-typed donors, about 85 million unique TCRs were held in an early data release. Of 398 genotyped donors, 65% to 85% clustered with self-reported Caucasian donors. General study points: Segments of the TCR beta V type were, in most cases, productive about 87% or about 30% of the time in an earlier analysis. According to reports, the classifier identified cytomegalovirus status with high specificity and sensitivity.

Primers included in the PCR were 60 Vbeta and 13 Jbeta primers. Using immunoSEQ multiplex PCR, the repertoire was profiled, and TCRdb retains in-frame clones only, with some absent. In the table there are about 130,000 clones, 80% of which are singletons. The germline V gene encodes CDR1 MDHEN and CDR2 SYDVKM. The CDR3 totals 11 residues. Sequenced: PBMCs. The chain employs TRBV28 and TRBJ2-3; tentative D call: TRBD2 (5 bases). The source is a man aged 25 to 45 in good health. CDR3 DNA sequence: TGTGCCAGCAGTTCCCCACTAGGACCCCGATTT. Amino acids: CASSSPLGPRF.